One sample yielded the 27 T cell receptor beta chains listed below, sequenced in a study of blood T cell repertoires in COVID-19 (dated by TCRdb to the early 2020s). Libraries were built with the immunoSEQ multiplex PCR assay. TCRdb's version of the immuneACCESS table is confined to in-frame rearrangements and falls short of the full clone set. An unresolved V gene accounts for under half of the shortfall where checked; the remainder is of unknown origin. The sample table holds about 230,000 clones, of which around four fifths were seen once. The ten largest clonotypes hold 2% to 3% of the sample. Specimen: peripheral blood. These receptors were taken from a woman aged 70-85 years with active or convalescent COVID-19.

The table lists this clone with a count of one. The chain links TRBV6-5 to TRBJ2-7; 9 bases line up with TRBD1. This CDR3 spans 12 amino acids. V shed 4 bases, J shed 7 bases, and the junction held 2 bases outside the gene matches. Germline assignment: CDR1 MNHEY and CDR2 SVGAGI. The CDR3 region is CASSSGTGEQYF. The CDR3 region has the DNA TGTGCCAGCAGTTCCGGGACAGGGGAGCAGTACTTC.

This chain connects TRBV5-1 to TRBJ2-7; D perhaps matches TRBD2 (6 bases). Trimming cost V 4 bases and J 3 bases, with 8 bases left between them. Germline V gives CDR1 SGHRS, CDR2 YFSETQ. The CDR3 is 12 amino acids. The CDR3 spells CASSRDFYEQYF. The DNA for the CDR3 is TGCGCCAGCAGCCGGGACTTCTACGAGCAGTACTTC.

This clone has more than one count but fewer than ten. The V gene is TRBV5-1, the J gene TRBJ2-7; 7 positions agree with TRBD2. The ends lost 4 bases at V and 4 bases at J; junction bases unmatched: 5. Looked up from germline, CDR1 is SGHRS and CDR2 is YFSETQ. The CDR3 extends over 13 amino acids. CDR3 DNA sequence: TGCGCCAGCAGCATGACCGGGGGGTACGAGCAGTACTTC. The encoded protein is CASSMTGGYEQYF. Combining the CDR3 with reference TRBV5-1 and TRBJ2-7 gives the whole variable domain KAGVTQTPRYLIKTRGQQVTLSCSPISGHRSVSWYQQTPGQGLQFLFEYFSETQRNKGNFPGRFSGRQFSNSRSEMNVSTLELGDSALYLCASSMTGGYEQYFGPGTRLTVT.

The chain carries TRBV7-2 and TRBJ2-4, with a weak D call TRBD1 (5 bases). CDR1 and CDR2 (germline): SGHTA, FQGNSA. The CDR3 runs to 16 residues. Deletions cut 3 bases from V and 1 base from J, with 13 bases between. CDR3 DNA sequence: TGTGCCAGCAGCTTGGACATCTCCAGGGCCAAAAACATTCAGTACTTC. It yields the protein CASSLDISRAKNIQYF.

The rearrangement joins TRBV4-1 to TRBJ2-5; 10 bases are a match to TRBD1. The CDR3 spans 19 residues. Germline CDR1 is MGHRA and CDR2 is YSYEKL. J was trimmed by 5 bases and V by 0 bases; bases with no gene match: 15. The CDR3 spells CASSQDVGQGVYGMETQYF. DNA for the CDR3: TGCGCCAGCAGCCAAGATGTTGGACAGGGGGTCTATGGTATGGAGACCCAGTACTTC.

The J gene is TRBJ2-2, the V gene TRBV10-3; D is possibly TRBD1 (7 bases). CDR3 length: 16 residues. V was clipped by 4 bases and J by 0 bases, with 12 bases between them. From germline, CDR1 is ENHRY and CDR2 SYGVKD. CDR3 coding DNA: TGTGCCATCAGTGGGCAGGGGGGCCCGAACACCGGGGAGCTGTTTTTT. This gives the protein CAISGQGGPNTGELFF.

The chain couples TRBV7-9 to TRBJ1-5; the D is unclear. This CDR3 is 14 amino acids long. The germline V gene has CDR1 SEHNR and CDR2 FQNEAQ (reference sequence). V lost 1 base and J 0 bases, leaving 4 bases between the germline ends. Here the CDR3 DNA reads TGTGCCAGCAGCTTAGTCAGTAGCAATCAGCCCCAGCATTTT. Its protein is CASSLVSSNQPQHF.

J is TRBJ2-7 and V is TRBV5-1, with TRBD1 matching over 7 bases. CDR1 and CDR2 (germline): SGHRS, YFSETQ. The CDR3 loop spans 17 amino acids. V trimming: 4 bases; J trimming: 2 bases; junction bases outside the gene matches: 15. This chain's CDR3 is CASSPYLGQASAYEQYF. The CDR3 DNA follows: TGCGCCAGCAGCCCGTACCTTGGACAGGCCTCGGCCTACGAGCAGTACTTC.

The J gene is TRBJ2-2, the V gene TRBV28; D possibly corresponds to TRBD1 (5 bases). Trimming took off 8 bases at V and 4 bases at J, with 14 bases between the two ends. The CDR3 is 14 amino acids. Germline-derived CDR1 and CDR2 are MDHEN and SYDVKM. CDR3 sequence (DNA): TGTGCCAGCGAAGGGGCGGACACCACCGGGGAGCTGTTTTTT. It yields the protein CASEGADTTGELFF.

V gene TRBV18 combines with J gene TRBJ1-5; TRBD1 is a possible D gene (5 bases). In germline, CDR1 is KGHSH, CDR2 LQKENI. This CDR3 is built from 14 residues. The germline V and J ends were trimmed by 3 bases and 2 bases, with 8 bases remaining between them. The CDR3 spells CASSPGLGNQPQHF. CDR3 in DNA: TGTGCCAGCTCACCGGGACTTGGCAATCAGCCCCAGCATTTT.

The J gene is TRBJ2-3, the V gene TRBV28; the match to TRBD2 covers 7 bases. Germline CDR1 and CDR2: MDHEN and SYDVKM. The length of the CDR3 is 12 residues. J lost 2 bases, V lost 8 bases, and 1 base had no gene match. CDR3 DNA sequence: TGTGCCAGCGGGAGGGCCACAGATACGCAGTATTTT. Protein: CASGRATDTQYF.

This clone was counted once. In DNA form, the CDR3 reads TGTGCCAGCAGGGTAGCTACGGCGGGATCAAATTCACCCCTCCACTTT. Translation: CASRVATAGSNSPLHF. The chain recombines TRBV6-6 with TRBJ1-6; D ambiguous. There are 16 residues in the CDR3. From germline, CDR1 is MNHNY and CDR2 SVGAGI (reference sequence). V was pared by 6 bases and J by 7 bases, with 19 bases between.

The gene calls are TRBV2 and TRBJ1-1; 11 bases fit TRBD1. In germline, CDR1 is SNHLY, CDR2 FYNNEI. The CDR3 runs 14 residues. The trim removed 6 bases at V and 6 bases at J, leaving 6 bases unmatched. CDR3 in amino acids: CASSERGQGAEAFF. The CDR3 DNA reads TGTGCCAGCAGCGAGAGGGGACAGGGGGCTGAAGCTTTCTTT.

This clone was found a few times. The chain couples TRBV5-1 to TRBJ2-7; 9 positions agree with TRBD1. Germline CDR1 and CDR2: SGHRS and YFSETQ. The V gene end was trimmed by 4 bases and the J gene end by 6 bases; junction bases not matched to a gene: 8. The CDR3 sequence is 14 residues long. The CDR3 loop reads CASSLVDRGSEQYF. CDR3 DNA sequence: TGCGCCAGCAGCCTTGTGGACAGGGGTTCCGAGCAGTACTTC.

This rearrangement joins TRBV2 to TRBJ1-3; no reliable D call. Trimming stripped 10 bases from V and 2 bases from J, with 9 bases between. Germline lookup yields CDR1 SNHLY and CDR2 FYNNEI. This CDR3 has 12 amino acids. As DNA, the CDR3 is TGTGCCACCGGCGGGGCTGGAAACACCATATATTTT. Translated, it gives CATGGAGNTIYF.

V is TRBV5-6 and J is TRBJ1-1; maybe TRBD1 (6 bases). The CDR3 runs to 15 residues. The V end lost 0 bases, the J end lost 1 base, and 10 bases lay between the germline ends. Germline V lookup: CDR1 SGHDT, CDR2 YYEEEE. DNA for the CDR3: TGTGCCAGCAGCTTGGATCCGACAGGGAACACTGAAGCTTTCTTT. This gives the protein CASSLDPTGNTEAFF. The variable domain in full, completed from reference TRBV5-6 and TRBJ1-1, reads DAGVTQSPTHLIKTRGQQVTLRCSPKSGHDTVSWYQQALGQGPQFIFQYYEEEERQRGNFPDRFSGHQFPNYSSELNVNALLLGDSALYLCASSLDPTGNTEAFFGQGTRLTVV.

The rearrangement joins TRBV19 to TRBJ2-4; 14 bases match TRBD2. The V and J ends lost 0 bases and 7 bases, in that order; junction bases with no gene match: 14. The CDR3 loop spans 20 amino acids. CDR1 and CDR2 (germline): LNHDA, SQIVND (reference sequence). The CDR3 loop reads CASSIDQGGTSGSRGNIQYF. The CDR3 region has the DNA TGTGCCAGTAGTATAGATCAGGGAGGGACTAGCGGGAGCAGAGGGAACATTCAGTACTTC.

This clone was recorded once. The V gene is TRBV19, the J gene TRBJ2-7, with TRBD1 as a possible D gene (6 bases). This CDR3 has 14 amino acids. CDR1 and CDR2 (germline): LNHDA, SQIVND (reference sequence). The V end lost 4 bases, the J end lost 5 bases, and 15 bases lay between the germline ends. CDR3 in DNA: TGTGCCAGTAGTACCCCCCCCAGGGGCCACGAGCAGTACTTC. Translating it yields CASSTPPRGHEQYF.

The chain links TRBV7-3 to TRBJ2-1; no firm D call. Trimming pared 5 bases from V and 6 bases from J, leaving 11 bases between. The length of the CDR3 is 13 residues. CDR1 is SGHTA, CDR2 FQGTGA, per germline. The CDR3 sequence: CASSPSGVNEQFF. Written as DNA, the CDR3 is TGTGCCAGCAGCCCCTCCGGAGTCAATGAGCAGTTCTTC.

The DNA for the CDR3 is TGTGCCAGCAGCTCAACAGGGGCGGGGACTGAAGCTTTCTTT. Translation: CASSSTGAGTEAFF. This chain joins TRBV7-3 and TRBJ1-1; 7 nucleotides agree with TRBD1. Per the germline V gene, CDR1 is SGHTA and CDR2 is FQGTGA. Trimming cost V 4 bases and J 5 bases; bases outside gene matches: 7. The CDR3 has 14 amino acids. The full variable domain, its missing parts supplied by reference TRBV7-3 and TRBJ1-1, is GAGVSQTPSNKVTEKGKYVELRCDPISGHTALYWYRQSLGQGPEFLIYFQGTGAADDSGLPNDRFFAVRPEGSVSTLKIQRTERGDSAVYLCASSSTGAGTEAFFGQGTRLTVV.

This clone has just one count. The chain uses TRBV27 and TRBJ1-6, with D possibly matching TRBD1 (6 bases). Germline V gives CDR1 MNHEY, CDR2 SMNVEV (reference sequence). This CDR3 has 17 residues. The V end was cut by 5 bases, the J end by 6 bases, with 20 bases between. The CDR3 DNA sequence: TGTGCCAGCAGTCTCACCATCCAGGGGCGGTCTAATTCACCCCTCCACTTT. It yields the protein CASSLTIQGRSNSPLHF.

This sequence joins TRBV11-3 and TRBJ2-1; possibly TRBD1 for D (5 bases). Germline assignment: CDR1 SGHNT and CDR2 YENEEA. Trimming took 0 bases from V and 4 from J, leaving 7 bases between them. The CDR3 loop spans 14 amino acids. The chain's CDR3 is CASSLDGAYNEQFF. The CDR3 nucleotides are TGTGCCAGCAGCTTAGATGGGGCGTACAATGAGCAGTTCTTC.

The chain carries TRBV5-6 and TRBJ1-5; D gene unclear. CDR1 is SGHDT and CDR2 is YYEEEE in the germline V gene. The CDR3 is made up of 13 amino acids. V shed 4 bases and J shed 3 bases, with 8 bases lying between them. CDR3 in DNA: TGTGCCAGCAGCCCGACTCCCAATCAGCCCCAGCATTTT. Translated, it gives CASSPTPNQPQHF.

The chain combines TRBV6-2 or TRBV6-3 with TRBJ2-3; weak D call: TRBD2 (6 bases). This CDR3 spans 16 amino acids. V was clipped by 4 bases and J by 3 bases, with 17 bases between them. Germline assignment: CDR1 MNHEY and CDR2 SVGEGT. CDR3 DNA: TGTGCCAGCAGTTGGAGGGCTTTGCGGAGGACAGATACGCAGTATTTT. Its translation is CASSWRALRRTDTQYF.

The chain links TRBV7-2 to TRBJ2-2; weak D call: TRBD1 (5 bases). Germline V CDR1 and CDR2: SGHTA, FQGNSA. With 5 bases removed from V and 6 bases from J, the gap between germline ends came to 19 bases. This CDR3 is 16 amino acids long. In DNA form, the CDR3 reads TGTGCCAGCAGCCCATTAGGGCAGGGTCAGGCCGGGGAGCTGTTTTTT. Translating it yields CASSPLGQGQAGELFF.

V gene TRBV7-2 combines with J gene TRBJ2-5, with 10 bases aligning to TRBD2. This CDR3 spans 15 amino acids. Germline V gives CDR1 SGHTA, CDR2 FQGNSA. The V gene end was trimmed by 4 bases and the J gene end by 4 bases; junction bases not matched to a gene: 6. CDR3 amino acids: CASSYQRGGGETQYF. The CDR3 DNA reads TGTGCCAGCAGCTACCAGCGGGGGGGCGGAGAGACCCAGTACTTC.

The V and J genes are TRBV28 and TRBJ1-5; D uncertain. Trimming took off 6 bases at V and 7 bases at J, with 10 bases between the two ends. Germline lookup yields CDR1 MDHEN and CDR2 SYDVKM. The CDR3 sequence is 12 residues long. DNA for the CDR3: TGTGCCAGCAGCGTCGCGGGGCAGCCCCAGCATTTT. Residues: CASSVAGQPQHF.